This paragraph reports one T cell receptor (beta chain). The entry originates in a study of blood T cell repertoires in COVID-19. Looking at the study overall: Some COVID-19 samples were acute and others convalescent; all came from the United States, Italy and Spain.

In the source study's methods: Reference gene primer amplification gave estimated nucleated cell counts. The method was immunoSEQ multiplex PCR; TCRdb's version includes in-frame clones alone and lacks a portion of them. That table furnishes V, J and clone size, whereas the DNA furnished D and trimming. This table holds roughly 140,000 clones, roughly 88% found once. The ends lost 5 bases at V and 0 bases at J; junction bases unmatched: 6. Germline V gives CDR1 ENHRY, CDR2 SYGVKD. CDR3 size: 17 residues. The sequence came from a man in his fifties or sixties with active or convalescent COVID-19. V usage is TRBV10-3 and J usage is TRBJ2-1; 11 bases line up with TRBD2. Sequenced sample: peripheral blood. The CDR3 loop reads CAISTRTSGLSYNEQFF. The CDR3 DNA reads as TGTGCCATCAGTACACGGACTAGCGGGCTCTCCTACAATGAGCAGTTCTTC.